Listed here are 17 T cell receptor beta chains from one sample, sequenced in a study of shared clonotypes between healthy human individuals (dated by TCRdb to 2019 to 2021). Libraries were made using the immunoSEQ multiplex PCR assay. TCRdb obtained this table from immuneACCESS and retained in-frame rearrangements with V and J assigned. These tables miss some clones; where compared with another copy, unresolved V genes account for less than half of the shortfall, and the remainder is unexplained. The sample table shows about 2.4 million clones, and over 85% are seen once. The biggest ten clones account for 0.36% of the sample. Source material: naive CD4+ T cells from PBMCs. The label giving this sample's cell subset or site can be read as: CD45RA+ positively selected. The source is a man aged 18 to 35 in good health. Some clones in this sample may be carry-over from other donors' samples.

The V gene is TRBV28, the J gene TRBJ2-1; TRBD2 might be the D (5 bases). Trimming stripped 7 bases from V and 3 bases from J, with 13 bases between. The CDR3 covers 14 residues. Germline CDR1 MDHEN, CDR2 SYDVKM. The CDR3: CASNERTFYNEQFF. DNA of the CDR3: TGTGCCAGCAACGAGCGGACTTTCTACAATGAGCAGTTCTTC.

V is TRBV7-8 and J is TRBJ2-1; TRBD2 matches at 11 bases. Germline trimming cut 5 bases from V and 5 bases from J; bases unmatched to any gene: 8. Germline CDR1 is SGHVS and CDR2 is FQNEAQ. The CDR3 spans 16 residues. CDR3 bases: TGTGCCAGCAGCCAAACCCGACTAGCGGGAAACAATGAGCAGTTCTTC. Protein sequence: CASSQTRLAGNNEQFF.

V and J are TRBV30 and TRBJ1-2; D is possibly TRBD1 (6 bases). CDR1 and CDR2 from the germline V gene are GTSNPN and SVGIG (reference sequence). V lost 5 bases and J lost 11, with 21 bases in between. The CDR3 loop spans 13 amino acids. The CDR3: CAWDPGTYGRYTF. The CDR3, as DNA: TGTGCCTGGGACCCCGGGACATATGGCCGGTACACCTTC. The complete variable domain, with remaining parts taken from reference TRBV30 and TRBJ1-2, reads SQTIHQWPATLVQPVGSPLSLECTVEGTSNPNLYWYRQAAGRGLQLLFYSVGIGQISSEVPQNLSASRPQDRQFILSSKKLLLSDSGFYLCAWDPGTYGRYTFGSGTRLTVV.

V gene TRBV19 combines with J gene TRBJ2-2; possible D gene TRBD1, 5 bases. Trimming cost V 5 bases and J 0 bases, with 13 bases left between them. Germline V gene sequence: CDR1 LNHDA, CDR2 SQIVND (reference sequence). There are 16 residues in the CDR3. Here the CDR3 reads CASSLRTPTNTGELFF. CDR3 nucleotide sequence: TGTGCCAGTAGTCTGCGGACACCTACGAACACCGGGGAGCTGTTTTTT.

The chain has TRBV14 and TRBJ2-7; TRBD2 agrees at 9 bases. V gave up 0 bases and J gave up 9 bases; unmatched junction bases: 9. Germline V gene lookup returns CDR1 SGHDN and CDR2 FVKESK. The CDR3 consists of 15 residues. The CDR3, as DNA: TGTGCCAGCAGCCAAGATCGGGGTAGCGGGAGTTCGCAGTACTTC. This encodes CASSQDRGSGSSQYF.

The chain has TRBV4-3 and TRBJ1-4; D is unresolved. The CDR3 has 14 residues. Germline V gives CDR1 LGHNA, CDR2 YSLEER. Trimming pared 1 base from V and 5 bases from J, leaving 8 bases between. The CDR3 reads CASSQGGGNEKLFF. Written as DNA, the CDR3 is TGCGCCAGCAGCCAAGGGGGAGGAAATGAAAAACTGTTTTTT.

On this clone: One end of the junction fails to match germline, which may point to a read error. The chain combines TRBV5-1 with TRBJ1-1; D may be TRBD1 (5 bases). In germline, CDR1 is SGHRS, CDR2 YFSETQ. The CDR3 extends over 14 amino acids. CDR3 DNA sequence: TGCACCAGCAGCCTCGCCAGTTGGGGGACTGAAGCTTTCTTT. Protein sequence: CTSSLASWGTEAFF.

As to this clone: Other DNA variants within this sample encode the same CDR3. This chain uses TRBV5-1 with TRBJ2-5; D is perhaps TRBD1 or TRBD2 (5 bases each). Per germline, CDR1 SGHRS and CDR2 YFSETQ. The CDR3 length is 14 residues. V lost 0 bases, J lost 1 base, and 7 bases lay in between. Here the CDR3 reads CASSLDGAQETQYF. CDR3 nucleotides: TGCGCCAGCAGCTTGGACGGGGCCCAAGAGACCCAGTACTTC.

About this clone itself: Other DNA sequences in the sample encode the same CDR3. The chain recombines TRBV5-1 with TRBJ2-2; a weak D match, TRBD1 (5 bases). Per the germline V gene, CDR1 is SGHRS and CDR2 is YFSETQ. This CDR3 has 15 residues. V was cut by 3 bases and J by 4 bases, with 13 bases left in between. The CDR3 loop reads CASSSQGTGTGELFF. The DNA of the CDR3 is TGCGCCAGCAGCTCCCAGGGAACGGGCACCGGGGAGCTGTTTTTT.

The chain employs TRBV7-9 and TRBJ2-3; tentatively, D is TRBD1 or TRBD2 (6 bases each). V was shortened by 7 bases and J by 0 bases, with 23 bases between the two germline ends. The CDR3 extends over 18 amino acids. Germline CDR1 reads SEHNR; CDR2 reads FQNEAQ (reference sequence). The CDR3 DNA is TGTGCCAGCACTCCTTTATCTGGAGGGGGATCTAGCACAGATACGCAGTATTTT. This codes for CASTPLSGGGSSTDTQYF.

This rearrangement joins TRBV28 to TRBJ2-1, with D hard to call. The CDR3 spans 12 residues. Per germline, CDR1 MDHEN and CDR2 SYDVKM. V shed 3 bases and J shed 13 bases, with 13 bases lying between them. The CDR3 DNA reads TGTGCCAGCAGTTTGATTGGTCGGGTTCAGTTCTTC. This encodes CASSLIGRVQFF.

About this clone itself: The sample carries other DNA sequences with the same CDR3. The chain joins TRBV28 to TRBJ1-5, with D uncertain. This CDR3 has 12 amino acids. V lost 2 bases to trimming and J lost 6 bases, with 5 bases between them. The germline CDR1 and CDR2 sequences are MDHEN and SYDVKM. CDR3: CASSLVGQPQHF. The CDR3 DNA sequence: TGTGCCAGCAGTTTAGTGGGTCAGCCCCAGCATTTT.

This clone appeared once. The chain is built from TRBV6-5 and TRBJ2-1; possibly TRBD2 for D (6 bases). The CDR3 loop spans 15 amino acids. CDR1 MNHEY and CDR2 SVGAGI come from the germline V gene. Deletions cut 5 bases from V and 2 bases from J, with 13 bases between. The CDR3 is CASSPRRDPYNEQFF. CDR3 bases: TGTGCCAGCAGTCCGAGGAGGGACCCCTACAATGAGCAGTTCTTC.

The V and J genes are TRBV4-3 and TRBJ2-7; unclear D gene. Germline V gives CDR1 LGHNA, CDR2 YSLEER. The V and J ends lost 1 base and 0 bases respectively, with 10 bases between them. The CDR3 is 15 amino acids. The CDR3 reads CASSQVWGTSYEQYF. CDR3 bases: TGCGCCAGCAGCCAAGTATGGGGTACCTCCTACGAGCAGTACTTC.

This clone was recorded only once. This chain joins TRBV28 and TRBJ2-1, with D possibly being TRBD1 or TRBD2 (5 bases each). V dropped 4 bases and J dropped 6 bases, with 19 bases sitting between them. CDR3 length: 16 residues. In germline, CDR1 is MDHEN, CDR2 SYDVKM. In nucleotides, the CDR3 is TGTGCCAGCAGTTCTTTAGGACTTCATGGGGCCAATGAGCAGTTCTTC. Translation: CASSSLGLHGANEQFF.

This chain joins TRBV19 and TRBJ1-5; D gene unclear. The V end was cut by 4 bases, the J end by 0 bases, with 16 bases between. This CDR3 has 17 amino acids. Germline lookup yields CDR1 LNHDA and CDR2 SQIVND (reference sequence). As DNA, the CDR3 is TGTGCCAGTAGTACCTTCTGGCAGGAAGCTAGCAATCAGCCCCAGCATTTT. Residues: CASSTFWQEASNQPQHF.

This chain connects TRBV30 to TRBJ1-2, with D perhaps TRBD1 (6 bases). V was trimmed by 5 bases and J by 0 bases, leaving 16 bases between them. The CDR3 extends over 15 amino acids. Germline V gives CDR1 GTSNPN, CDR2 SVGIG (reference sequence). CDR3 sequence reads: CAWGPGQSSNYGYTF. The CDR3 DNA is TGTGCCTGGGGACCCGGACAGTCTTCTAACTATGGCTACACCTTC.